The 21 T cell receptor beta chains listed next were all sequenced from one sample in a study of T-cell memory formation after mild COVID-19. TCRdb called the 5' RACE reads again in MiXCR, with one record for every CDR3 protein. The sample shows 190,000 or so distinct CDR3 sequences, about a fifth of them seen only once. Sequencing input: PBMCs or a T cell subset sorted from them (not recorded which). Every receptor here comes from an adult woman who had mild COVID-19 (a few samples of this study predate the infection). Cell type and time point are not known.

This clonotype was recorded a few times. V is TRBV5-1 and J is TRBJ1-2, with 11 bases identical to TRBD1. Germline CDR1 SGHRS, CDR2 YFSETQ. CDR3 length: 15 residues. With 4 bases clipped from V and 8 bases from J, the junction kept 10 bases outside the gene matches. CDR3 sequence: CASSERTGGFEGYTF. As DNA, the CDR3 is TGCGCCAGCAGCGAACGGACAGGGGGCTTCGAGGGCTACACCTTC. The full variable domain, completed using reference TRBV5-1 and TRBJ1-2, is KAGVTQTPRYLIKTRGQQVTLSCSPISGHRSVSWYQQTPGQGLQFLFEYFSETQRNKGNFPGRFSGRQFSNSRSEMNVSTLELGDSALYLCASSERTGGFEGYTFGSGTRLTVV.

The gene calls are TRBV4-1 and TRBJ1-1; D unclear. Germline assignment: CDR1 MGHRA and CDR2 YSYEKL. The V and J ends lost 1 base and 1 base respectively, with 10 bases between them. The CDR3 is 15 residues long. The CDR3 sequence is CASSQVPTENTEAFF. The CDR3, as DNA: TGCGCCAGCAGCCAAGTCCCTACAGAGAACACTGAAGCTTTCTTT.

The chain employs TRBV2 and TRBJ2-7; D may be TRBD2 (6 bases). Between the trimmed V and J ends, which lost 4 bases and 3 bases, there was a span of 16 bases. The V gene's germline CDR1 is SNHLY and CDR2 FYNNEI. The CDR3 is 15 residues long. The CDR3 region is CASSAMWGVNYEQYF. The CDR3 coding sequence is TGTGCCAGCAGTGCTATGTGGGGGGTCAACTACGAGCAGTACTTC.

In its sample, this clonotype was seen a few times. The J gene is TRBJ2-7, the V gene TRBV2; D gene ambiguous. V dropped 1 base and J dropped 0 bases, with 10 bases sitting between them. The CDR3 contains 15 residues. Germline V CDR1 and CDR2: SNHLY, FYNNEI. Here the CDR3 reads CASSEGHQSSYEQYF. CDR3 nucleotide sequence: TGTGCCAGCAGTGAAGGGCACCAGAGCTCCTACGAGCAGTACTTC.

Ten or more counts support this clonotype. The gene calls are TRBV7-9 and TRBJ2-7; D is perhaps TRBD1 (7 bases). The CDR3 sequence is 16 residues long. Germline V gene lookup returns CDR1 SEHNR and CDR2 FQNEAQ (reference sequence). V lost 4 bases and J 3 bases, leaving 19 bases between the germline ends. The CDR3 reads CASSSQEGARGYEQYF. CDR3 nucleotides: TGTGCCAGCAGCTCCCAGGAGGGGGCTAGGGGCTACGAGCAGTACTTC.

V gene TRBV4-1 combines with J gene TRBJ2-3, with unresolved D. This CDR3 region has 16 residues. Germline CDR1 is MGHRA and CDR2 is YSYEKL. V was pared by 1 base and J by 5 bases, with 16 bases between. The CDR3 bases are TGCGCCAGCAGCCAAGTCGGACCCCTGGGCCTAGATACGCAGTATTTT. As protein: CASSQVGPLGLDTQYF.

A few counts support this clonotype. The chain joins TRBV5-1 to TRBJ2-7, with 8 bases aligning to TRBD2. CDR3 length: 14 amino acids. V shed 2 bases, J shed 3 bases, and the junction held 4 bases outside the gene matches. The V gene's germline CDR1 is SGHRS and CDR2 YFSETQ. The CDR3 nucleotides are TGCGCCAGCAGCTTCTCAAGCGGGAGCTACGAGCAGTACTTC. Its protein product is CASSFSSGSYEQYF.

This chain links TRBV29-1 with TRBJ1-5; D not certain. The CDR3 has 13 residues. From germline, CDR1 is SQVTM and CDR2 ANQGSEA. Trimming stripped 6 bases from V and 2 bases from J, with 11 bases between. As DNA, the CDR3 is TGCAGCGTGGAAAAAGAAGGCAATCAGCCCCAGCATTTT. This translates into CSVEKEGNQPQHF.

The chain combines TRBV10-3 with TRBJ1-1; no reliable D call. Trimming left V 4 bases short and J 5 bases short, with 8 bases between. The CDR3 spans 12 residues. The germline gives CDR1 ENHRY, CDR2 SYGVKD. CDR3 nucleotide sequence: TGTGCCATCAGTGGACGGGGAACTGAAGCTTTCTTT. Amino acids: CAISGRGTEAFF.

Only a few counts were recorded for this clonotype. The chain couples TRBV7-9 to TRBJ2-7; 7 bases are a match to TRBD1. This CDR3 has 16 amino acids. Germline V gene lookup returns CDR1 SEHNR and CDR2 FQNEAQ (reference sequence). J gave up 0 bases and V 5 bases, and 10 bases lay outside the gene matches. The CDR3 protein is CASSPRETGSSYEQYF. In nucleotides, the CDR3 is TGTGCCAGCAGCCCTAGGGAGACAGGGAGCTCCTACGAGCAGTACTTC.

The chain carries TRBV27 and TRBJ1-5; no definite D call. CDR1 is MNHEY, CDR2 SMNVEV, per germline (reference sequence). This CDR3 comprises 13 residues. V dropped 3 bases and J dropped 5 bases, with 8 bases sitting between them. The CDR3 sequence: CASSFGNYQPQHF. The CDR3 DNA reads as TGTGCCAGCAGTTTCGGGAATTATCAGCCCCAGCATTTT.

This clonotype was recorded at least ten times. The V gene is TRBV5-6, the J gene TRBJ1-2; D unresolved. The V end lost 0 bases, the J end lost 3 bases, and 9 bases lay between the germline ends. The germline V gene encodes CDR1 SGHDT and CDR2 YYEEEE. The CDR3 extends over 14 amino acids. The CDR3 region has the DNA TGTGCCAGCAGCTTGGTGGGGAGTGACTATGGCTACACCTTC. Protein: CASSLVGSDYGYTF. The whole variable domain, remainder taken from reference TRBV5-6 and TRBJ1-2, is DAGVTQSPTHLIKTRGQQVTLRCSPKSGHDTVSWYQQALGQGPQFIFQYYEEEERQRGNFPDRFSGHQFPNYSSELNVNALLLGDSALYLCASSLVGSDYGYTFGSGTRLTVV.

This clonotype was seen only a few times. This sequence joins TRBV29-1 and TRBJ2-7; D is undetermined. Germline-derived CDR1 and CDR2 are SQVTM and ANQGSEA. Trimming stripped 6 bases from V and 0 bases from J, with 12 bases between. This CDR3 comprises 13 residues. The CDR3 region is CSVKTESSYEQYF. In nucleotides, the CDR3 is TGCAGCGTAAAGACGGAGAGCTCCTACGAGCAGTACTTC.

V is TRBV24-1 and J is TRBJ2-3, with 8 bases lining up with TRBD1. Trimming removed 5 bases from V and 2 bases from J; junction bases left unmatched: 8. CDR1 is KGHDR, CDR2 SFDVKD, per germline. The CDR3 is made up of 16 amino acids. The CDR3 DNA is TGTGCCACCAGTGGTGGGACAGGAGACCCCACAGATACGCAGTATTTT. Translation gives CATSGGTGDPTDTQYF.

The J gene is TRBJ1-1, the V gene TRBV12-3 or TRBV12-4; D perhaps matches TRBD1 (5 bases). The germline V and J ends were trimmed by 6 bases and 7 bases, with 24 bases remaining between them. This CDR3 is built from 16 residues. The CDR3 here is CASSEAPTGPRGEAFF. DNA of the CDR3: TGTGCCAGCAGCGAGGCGCCTACGGGACCCCGGGGTGAAGCTTTCTTT.

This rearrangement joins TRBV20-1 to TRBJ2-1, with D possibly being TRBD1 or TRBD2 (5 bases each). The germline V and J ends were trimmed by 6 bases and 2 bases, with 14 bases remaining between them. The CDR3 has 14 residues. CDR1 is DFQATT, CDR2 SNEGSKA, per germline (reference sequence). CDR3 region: CSATGDAAYNEQFF. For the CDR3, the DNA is TGCAGTGCCACCGGGGACGCCGCCTACAATGAGCAGTTCTTC.

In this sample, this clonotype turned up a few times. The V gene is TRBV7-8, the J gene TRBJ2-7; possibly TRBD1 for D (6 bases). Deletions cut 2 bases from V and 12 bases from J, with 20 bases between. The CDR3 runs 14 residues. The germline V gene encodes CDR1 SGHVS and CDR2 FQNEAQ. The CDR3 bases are TGTGCCAGCAGCTTATGGGGTAAAGGACAGAGATGGTACTTC. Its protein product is CASSLWGKGQRWYF.

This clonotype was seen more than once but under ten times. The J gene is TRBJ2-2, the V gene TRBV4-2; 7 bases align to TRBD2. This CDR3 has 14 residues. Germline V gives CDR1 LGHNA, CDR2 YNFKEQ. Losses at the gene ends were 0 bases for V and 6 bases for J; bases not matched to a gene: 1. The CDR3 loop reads CASSQDRGAGELFF. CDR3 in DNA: TGTGCCAGCAGCCAAGATCGGGGGGCCGGGGAGCTGTTTTTT.

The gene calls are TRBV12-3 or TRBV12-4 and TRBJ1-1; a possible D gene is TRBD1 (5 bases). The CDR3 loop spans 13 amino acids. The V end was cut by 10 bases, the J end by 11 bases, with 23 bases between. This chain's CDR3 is CATWGGPELSAFF. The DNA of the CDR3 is TGTGCCACCTGGGGGGGTCCGGAGTTGAGCGCTTTCTTT.

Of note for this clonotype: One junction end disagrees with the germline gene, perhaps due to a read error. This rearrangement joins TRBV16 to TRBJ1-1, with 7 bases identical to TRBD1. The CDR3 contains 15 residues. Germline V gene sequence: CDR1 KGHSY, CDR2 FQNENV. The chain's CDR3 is CASSHPLTGNAEAFF. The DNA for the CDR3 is TGTGCCAGCAGCCATCCTTTGACAGGGAACGCTGAAGCTTTCTTT. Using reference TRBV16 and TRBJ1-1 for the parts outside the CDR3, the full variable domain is GEEVAQTPKHLVRGEGQKAKLYCAPIKGHSYVFWYQQVLKNEFKFLISFQNENVFDETGMPKERFSAKCLPNSPCSLEIQATKLEDSAVYFCASSHPLTGNAEAFFGQGTRLTVV.

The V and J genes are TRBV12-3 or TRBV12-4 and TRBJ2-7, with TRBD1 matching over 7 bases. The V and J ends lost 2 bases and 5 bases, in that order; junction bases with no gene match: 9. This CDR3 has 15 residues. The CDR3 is CASSLTSRGLNEQYF. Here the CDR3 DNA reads TGTGCCAGCAGTTTAACGAGCAGGGGGTTGAACGAGCAGTACTTC.